A single sample gave rise to the 24 T cell receptor beta chains below, sequenced in a study of memory CD4+ T cells and cytomegalovirus serostatus. Single viable CD3+CD4+CD8-CD45RO+ cells were sorted as the memory CD4+ T cells. Using immunoSEQ multiplex PCR, the repertoire was profiled, and TCRdb retains in-frame clones only, with some absent. The table includes about 61,000 clones, 82% detected once. The sequenced material came from memory CD4+ T cells from blood. The receptors shown here come from an adult in good health and CMV-seronegative.

The chain recombines TRBV30 with TRBJ1-3; D gene unclear. This CDR3 spans 14 amino acids. The V end lost 2 bases, the J end lost 0 bases, and 8 bases lay between the germline ends. Germline V gene sequence: CDR1 GTSNPN, CDR2 SVGIG (reference sequence). CDR3 sequence: CAWSSPSSGNTIYF. The CDR3 coding sequence is TGTGCCTGGAGTAGCCCCAGCTCTGGAAACACCATATATTTT.

The chain uses TRBV30 and TRBJ1-1; TRBD1 agrees at 8 bases. The CDR3 is made up of 15 amino acids. CDR1 GTSNPN and CDR2 SVGIG come from the germline V gene (reference sequence). J lost 5 bases, V lost 1 base, and 9 bases had no gene match. The CDR3 sequence: CAWSGYRGGRTEAFF. The CDR3 coding sequence is TGTGCCTGGAGTGGATACAGGGGGGGAAGAACTGAAGCTTTCTTT.

V usage is TRBV2 and J usage is TRBJ1-1, with no clear D. This CDR3 is 14 amino acids long. The V and J ends lost 7 bases and 10 bases respectively, with 22 bases between them. The V gene's germline CDR1 is SNHLY and CDR2 FYNNEI. CDR3 in amino acids: CASTNWADSAGAFF. The CDR3 nucleotides are TGTGCCAGCACCAATTGGGCTGATTCGGCCGGAGCTTTCTTT.

The gene calls are TRBV11-2 and TRBJ1-3, with a possible D match to TRBD1 (6 bases). Trimming pared 4 bases from V and 0 bases from J, leaving 10 bases between. The V gene's germline CDR1 is SGHAT and CDR2 FQNNGV. CDR3 length: 15 amino acids. CDR3 protein: CASSSGQTSGNTIYF. The CDR3, as DNA: TGTGCCAGCAGCTCTGGACAGACCTCTGGAAACACCATATATTTT.

The rearrangement links TRBV29-1 to TRBJ2-7, with 12 bases aligning to TRBD2. CDR1 and CDR2 (germline): SQVTM, ANQGSEA. The length of the CDR3 is 16 residues. The V segment lost 7 bases and the J segment 5 bases; nucleotides outside the gene matches: 15. The CDR3 protein is CSARGLAGGPSNEQYF. The CDR3 DNA is TGCAGCGCCCGAGGGCTAGCGGGAGGGCCGTCAAACGAGCAGTACTTC.

V and J are TRBV7-9 and TRBJ2-2; TRBD2 matches at 12 bases. CDR1 and CDR2 from the germline V gene are SEHNR and FQNEAQ (reference sequence). CDR3 length: 17 residues. The V gene end was trimmed by 1 base and the J gene end by 6 bases; junction bases not matched to a gene: 6. The CDR3 DNA follows: TGTGCCAGCAGCTTAGGGCGACTAGCGGGAGTCCCCGGGGAGCTGTTTTTT. Amino acids: CASSLGRLAGVPGELFF. The full variable domain, rest sourced from reference TRBV7-9 and TRBJ2-2, is DTGVSQNPRHKITKRGQNVTFRCDPISEHNRLYWYRQTLGQGPEFLTYFQNEAQLEKSRLLSDRFSAERPKGSFSTLEIQRTEQGDSAMYLCASSLGRLAGVPGELFFGEGSRLTVL.

V and J are TRBV30 and TRBJ2-1, with 9 bases aligning to TRBD2. CDR1 and CDR2 from the germline V gene are GTSNPN and SVGIG (reference sequence). The CDR3 has 14 residues. J was trimmed by 6 bases and V by 3 bases; bases with no gene match: 6. The CDR3 nucleotides read TGTGCCTGGAGCCTAGCGGGATTCCCCAATGAGCAGTTCTTC. This encodes CAWSLAGFPNEQFF.

The V and J genes are TRBV27 and TRBJ1-3; D call uncertain. V lost 5 bases, J lost 0 bases, and 17 bases lay in between. There are 17 residues in the CDR3. Germline V lookup: CDR1 MNHEY, CDR2 SMNVEV (reference sequence). The CDR3 DNA reads TGTGCCAGCAGTCCCGTGGGGAGTCTCAGCTCTGGAAACACCATATATTTT. It is translated as CASSPVGSLSSGNTIYF.

J is TRBJ1-5 and V is TRBV28, with D uncertain. Per the germline V gene, CDR1 is MDHEN and CDR2 is SYDVKM. The CDR3 runs 17 residues. Deletions cut 5 bases from V and 1 base from J, with 18 bases between. CDR3 in DNA: TGTGCCAGCAGTCCTCCCGGACGGGTATTGAGCAATCAGCCCCAGCATTTT. Amino acids: CASSPPGRVLSNQPQHF.

Only one count was recorded for this clone. The rearrangement joins TRBV28 to TRBJ1-6; 9 positions match TRBD1. This CDR3 is built from 15 residues. Trimming at V came to 6 bases and at J to 8 bases, leaving 8 bases not matched to a gene. CDR1 is MDHEN, CDR2 SYDVKM, per germline. CDR3 sequence reads: CASSPWGQGDSPLHF. CDR3 DNA: TGTGCCAGCAGCCCCTGGGGACAGGGCGATTCACCCCTCCACTTT.

V usage is TRBV7-8 and J usage is TRBJ1-4, with D possibly matching TRBD1 (6 bases). Trimming left V 5 bases short and J 6 bases short, with 13 bases between. The CDR3 length is 14 residues. CDR1 and CDR2 (germline): SGHVS, FQNEAQ. CDR3 region: CASSLGALDEKLFF. The CDR3 DNA reads as TGTGCCAGCAGCCTGGGGGCGTTGGATGAAAAACTGTTTTTT.

For the CDR3, the DNA is TGTGCCAGCAGCCAAGTTGACAGTCTACTGTTTTTT. Protein product: CASSQVDSLLFF. The chain carries TRBV4-2 and TRBJ1-4, with a possible D match to TRBD1 (5 bases). V dropped 1 base and J dropped 13 bases, with 10 bases sitting between them. The CDR3 has 12 amino acids. CDR1 and CDR2 (germline): LGHNA, YNFKEQ.

This clone was found once. The V call is TRBV27, the J call TRBJ2-1; D call uncertain. Trimming left V 5 bases short and J 0 bases short, with 14 bases between. Germline CDR1 reads MNHEY; CDR2 reads SMNVEV (reference sequence). The CDR3 covers 16 residues. The CDR3 bases are TGTGCCAGCAGTCAGGCAGGCTCCAGCTCCTACAATGAGCAGTTCTTC. Protein product: CASSQAGSSSYNEQFF.

The chain recombines TRBV7-9 with TRBJ1-3; TRBD1 matches 7 bases. The length of the CDR3 is 15 residues. Germline V CDR1 and CDR2: SEHNR, FQNEAQ (reference sequence). Trimming removed 3 bases from V and 5 bases from J; junction bases left unmatched: 7. The CDR3 bases are TGTGCCAGCAGCTTCTCCGGGACAGCTCGAAACACCATATATTTT. Protein product: CASSFSGTARNTIYF.

This clone occurred once. The chain links TRBV28 to TRBJ2-7; 11 bases line up with TRBD1. Germline values: CDR1 MDHEN, CDR2 SYDVKM. The ends lost 6 bases at V and 2 bases at J; junction bases unmatched: 15. The CDR3 has 18 amino acids. The chain's CDR3 is CASSPRTGGGKSTYEQYF. CDR3 coding DNA: TGTGCCAGCAGCCCCAGGACAGGGGGCGGAAAGAGCACCTACGAGCAGTACTTC.

This clone has a handful of counts. This chain joins TRBV4-1 and TRBJ2-2; tentatively, D is TRBD2 (5 bases). CDR1 and CDR2 from the germline V gene are MGHRA and YSYEKL. V was clipped by 0 bases and J by 6 bases, with 17 bases between them. The CDR3 is made up of 17 amino acids. CDR3 sequence (DNA): TGCGCCAGCAGCCAAGATCGGGGTTCTAGCATCCCCGGGGAGCTGTTTTTT. Protein sequence: CASSQDRGSSIPGELFF.

The rearrangement uses TRBV28 and TRBJ1-2; tentative D call: TRBD1 (5 bases). V dropped 0 bases and J dropped 7 bases, with 6 bases sitting between them. This CDR3 has 12 residues. CDR1 is MDHEN and CDR2 is SYDVKM in the germline V gene. Here the CDR3 reads CASSLWGLGYTF. The CDR3 DNA sequence: TGTGCCAGCAGTTTATGGGGGCTTGGCTACACCTTC.

V is TRBV28 and J is TRBJ1-1, with a tentative D call TRBD1 (6 bases). With 5 bases removed from V and 7 bases from J, the gap between germline ends came to 11 bases. Per germline, CDR1 MDHEN and CDR2 SYDVKM. This CDR3 spans 12 amino acids. The CDR3 nucleotides are TGTGCCAGCAGTGTCGGACAGCTTGAAGCTTTCTTT. Residues: CASSVGQLEAFF.

This chain uses TRBV6-5 with TRBJ1-2, with D possibly matching TRBD1 (6 bases). The CDR3 has 15 residues. Trimming stripped 6 bases from V and 8 bases from J, with 22 bases between. The germline V gene has CDR1 MNHEY and CDR2 SVGAGI. DNA for the CDR3: TGTGCCAGCAGCCCTACCCTAGACAGGATGGGCGGCTACACCTTC. It codes for CASSPTLDRMGGYTF.

V gene TRBV14 combines with J gene TRBJ1-1; possible D gene TRBD1, 5 bases. This CDR3 comprises 13 residues. CDR1 is SGHDN, CDR2 FVKESK, per germline. V shed 3 bases and J shed 6 bases, with 11 bases lying between them. As DNA, the CDR3 is TGTGCCAGCAGCCACCAGGGATGGGCTGAAGCTTTCTTT. Protein product: CASSHQGWAEAFF.

CDR3 sequence (DNA): TGTGCCAGCAGCCCTGCGGCGGGAGAAGGTACGCAGTATTTT. It is translated as CASSPAAGEGTQYF. V and J are TRBV13 and TRBJ2-3; 7 bases are shared with TRBD2. The CDR3 spans 14 residues. The V gene's germline CDR1 is PRHDT and CDR2 FYEKMQ (reference sequence). Losses at the gene ends were 5 bases for V and 8 bases for J; bases not matched to a gene: 10.

The chain is built from TRBV7-6 and TRBJ2-1, with D unclear. CDR1 and CDR2 from the germline V gene are SGHVS and FNYEAQ. Trimming took off 8 bases at V and 0 bases at J, with 5 bases between the two ends. The length of the CDR3 is 12 residues. As DNA, the CDR3 is TGTGCCAGCGGAAGCTCCTACAATGAGCAGTTCTTC. Protein: CASGSSYNEQFF.

The V call is TRBV10-3, the J call TRBJ1-2; D might be TRBD1 (5 bases). V shed 10 bases and J shed 4 bases, with 16 bases lying between them. CDR3 length equals 13 residues. Looked up from germline, CDR1 is ENHRY and CDR2 is SYGVKD. CDR3 DNA: TGTGCCACCTCGAGTGGGGACGGCTATGGCTACACCTTC. Translating gives CATSSGDGYGYTF.

The chain couples TRBV30 to TRBJ2-3; no clear D. The CDR3 covers 13 residues. The germline V and J ends were trimmed by 0 bases and 4 bases, with 8 bases remaining between them. Germline-derived CDR1 and CDR2 are GTSNPN and SVGIG (reference sequence). CDR3 region: CAWSVGGSDTQYF. The CDR3 region has the DNA TGTGCCTGGAGTGTAGGCGGCTCAGATACGCAGTATTTT.